The clone carrying this T cell receptor beta chain was seen once. Its antigen is currently unknown. The tissue used was unsorted bulk material of about 19-33 mg. RNA and DNA were co-extracted from it with the AllPrep DNA/RNA mini kit. All of the tumor samples contained over 80% viable tumor cells. The CDR3 loop spans 11 amino acids. Trimming shortened V by 8 bases and J by 10 bases, and 17 bases separated the two germline ends. Per germline, CDR1 SQVTM and CDR2 ANQGSEA. The data were taken from a study of tumor-infiltrating lymphocytes in primary liver carcinoma. As for the study in general: Samples yielded about 3.65 to 7.5 million productive TCRbeta reads, similar across tissue types.

Researchers generated TCR beta cDNA from around 510 ng of total RNA, relying on a constant-region primer. Employing slightly modified ARM-PCR, three nested multiplex PCR rounds were run, and these gave rise to the TCR beta libraries. Running 10 cycles apiece, the first two PCR rounds relied on TRBV1-TRBV30 forward primers together with a C-beta reverse primer. One entry per CDR3 protein, called by TCRdb with MiXCR from the multiplex PCR reads. The sample includes fewer than 75,000 distinct CDR3 sequences, about three quarters seen only once; the top ten take approximately 41%. General study findings and limits: With p = 0.039, the top-250-clone fraction in tumors significantly exceeded that in blood. Top clones occupying all five tumor regions numbered only about 8-24%.

Sequenced material: liver tumor tissue from sampling region 4. As for subset: tumor region T4, right-lateral pole. The clonotype comes from a man aged 35-49 years with primary liver carcinoma and hepatitis B virus infection. The chain combines TRBV29-1 with TRBJ1-1; no reliable D call. The CDR3 coding sequence is TGCAGCTCTTCGATCGGTCAGCTAGCTTTCTTT. Translated, it gives CSSSIGQLAFF.